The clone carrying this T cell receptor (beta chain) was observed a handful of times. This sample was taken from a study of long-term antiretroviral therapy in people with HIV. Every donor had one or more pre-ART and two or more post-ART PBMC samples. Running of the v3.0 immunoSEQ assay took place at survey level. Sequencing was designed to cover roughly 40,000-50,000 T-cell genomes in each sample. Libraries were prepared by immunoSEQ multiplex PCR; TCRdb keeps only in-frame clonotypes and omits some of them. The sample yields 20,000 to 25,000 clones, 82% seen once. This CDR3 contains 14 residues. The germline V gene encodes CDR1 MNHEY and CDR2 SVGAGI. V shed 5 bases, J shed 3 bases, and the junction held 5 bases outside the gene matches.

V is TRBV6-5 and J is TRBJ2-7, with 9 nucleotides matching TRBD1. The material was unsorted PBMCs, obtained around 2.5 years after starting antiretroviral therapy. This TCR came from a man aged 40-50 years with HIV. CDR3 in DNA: TGTGCCAGCAGTCGGGACAGGGTGGTCTACGAGCAGTACTTC. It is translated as CASSRDRVVYEQYF.